This TCR beta chain was found in a study of T cell clonality in common variable immunodeficiency. General study results and limits: CVID subjects showed higher TCRbeta clonality than healthy controls.

The CDR3 runs to 14 residues. The V gene's germline CDR1 is SNHLY and CDR2 FYNNEI. This clone was picked up many times. Its antigen is unknown. With the read ending 3 residues before the CDR3 end, the germline J gene is used to fill in that end. Clones were sequenced by immunoSEQ multiplex PCR, and TCRdb holds only the in-frame ones, with some missing. The specimen has approximately 44,000 clones, none found just once. The sequenced material came from peripheral blood mononuclear cells. The sequence derives from a person between 18 and 69 years old in good health. The rearrangement uses TRBV2 and TRBJ1-2; 7 bases align to TRBD1. The CDR3 bases that were read are TGTGCCAGCAGCGCCGGGACAGTGGGAAGAGGC. Residues: CASSAGTVGRG. The CDR3 in its entirety is CASSAGTVGRGYTF.